This T cell receptor (beta chain) was sequenced in a study of blood T cell repertoires in COVID-19. Study in general: Acute and convalescent COVID-19 samples came from the United States, Italy and Spain.

Trimming removed 0 bases at V and 4 bases at J, with 9 bases between. Germline V gene lookup returns CDR1 SNHLY and CDR2 FYNNEI. The CDR3 has 14 amino acids. TCRdb's table, derived via immunoSEQ multiplex PCR, lists solely in-frame clones and lacks some. The sample carries about 140,000 clones, 80% to 85% recorded once. The chain combines TRBV2 with TRBJ1-2; a possible D gene is TRBD1 (5 bases). This receptor was identified in a woman between 55 and 75 years old with acute or convalescent COVID-19. Sequencing was performed on peripheral blood. The CDR3 here is CASSEATQGYGYTF. CDR3 coding DNA: TGTGCCAGCAGTGAAGCGACGCAGGGCTATGGCTACACCTTC.